The sequence of this T cell receptor beta chain was determined in a study of T cells in Graves' hyperthyroidism and ophthalmopathy. TCR beta CDR3 regions were amplified from RNA transcripts. The primer set for the first-round RT-PCR of the TCR CDR3 was HTBI. TCRdb reanalysed the multiplex PCR reads using MiXCR and keeps one entry per CDR3 protein. The sample carries 600,000 or so distinct CDR3 sequences, roughly 17% recorded once. This clonotype was detected only a few times. The CDR3 extends over 14 amino acids. Germline V gives CDR1 WNHNN, CDR2 SYGVQD (reference sequence). V gave up 3 bases and J gave up 1 base, with 9 bases separating them.

V is TRBV10-1 and J is TRBJ1-1; D is unclear. The sequenced sample was blood. The TCR originated in a young woman with Graves' hyperthyroidism. This CDR3 is CASSETSSNTEAFF. CDR3 DNA: TGCGCCAGCAGTGAAACGTCCTCGAACACTGAAGCTTTCTTT.